These 10 T cell receptor beta chains share one sample of origin, sequenced in a study of cytotoxic CD8 clonotypes in ibrutinib-treated CLL. Repertoires were generated with immunoSEQ multiplex PCR, while TCRdb's copy carries only in-frame clones and drops some. The repertoire holds roughly 180,000 clones, with around 80% as singletons. Sequencing used PBMCs, obtained after 24 months of ibrutinib treatment. These receptors were taken from a human donor with chronic lymphocytic leukemia.

V usage is TRBV30 and J usage is TRBJ2-2; TRBD2 agrees at 10 bases. Germline CDR1 GTSNPN, CDR2 SVGIG (reference sequence). This CDR3 comprises 16 residues. Trimming removed 1 base from V and 6 bases from J; junction bases left unmatched: 8. CDR3 region: CAWSEAGGPVSGELFF. In nucleotides, the CDR3 is TGTGCCTGGAGTGAAGCGGGAGGGCCGGTTTCCGGGGAGCTGTTTTTT.

The CDR3 is CASRYPRGFEQYF. CDR3 nucleotides: TGTGCCAGCAGATATCCTCGGGGGTTCGAGCAGTACTTC. The chain is built from TRBV28 and TRBJ2-7; D might be TRBD2 (6 bases). Trimming stripped 6 bases from V and 6 bases from J, with 15 bases between. Looked up from germline, CDR1 is MDHEN and CDR2 is SYDVKM. This CDR3 has 13 amino acids.

The chain combines TRBV18 with TRBJ2-1; no clear D gene. CDR3 length: 16 residues. CDR1 KGHSH and CDR2 LQKENI come from the germline V gene. V was shortened by 3 bases and J by 0 bases, with 12 bases between the two germline ends. The CDR3, as DNA: TGTGCCAGCTCACCCGGAATTTCCAGCTCCTACAATGAGCAGTTCTTC. Translating it yields CASSPGISSSYNEQFF.

Points on this clone: The same CDR3 also results from other DNA sequences found in this sample. The chain is built from TRBV19 and TRBJ1-5, with D unresolved. V dropped 7 bases and J dropped 1 base, with 5 bases sitting between them. The CDR3 length is 12 residues. Germline V CDR1 and CDR2: LNHDA, SQIVND (reference sequence). Here the CDR3 reads CASTASNQPQHF. For the CDR3, the DNA is TGTGCCAGTACTGCGAGCAATCAGCCCCAGCATTTT.

The table lists this clone with a count of one. This chain links TRBV6-5 with TRBJ1-2; no firm D call. Trimming took off 2 bases at V and 3 bases at J, with 13 bases between the two ends. Germline CDR1 MNHEY, CDR2 SVGAGI. This CDR3 comprises 15 residues. For the CDR3, the DNA is TGTGCCAGCAGTTACCTTAACTCAGGACACTATGGCTACACCTTC. Residues: CASSYLNSGHYGYTF.

This clone occurred a few times. V and J are TRBV30 and TRBJ1-1; no firm D call. V lost 2 bases, J lost 4 bases, and 11 bases lay in between. The CDR3 consists of 13 residues. Germline-derived CDR1 and CDR2 are GTSNPN and SVGIG (reference sequence). CDR3 protein: CAWSKEGGTEAFF. CDR3 nucleotides: TGTGCCTGGAGTAAAGAGGGAGGCACTGAAGCTTTCTTT.

This clone was seen just once. The genes are TRBV30 and TRBJ2-1; 10 bases are a match to TRBD2. Germline lookup yields CDR1 GTSNPN and CDR2 SVGIG (reference sequence). Trimming took 3 bases from V and 5 from J; bases not matched to a gene: 7. This CDR3 is 15 amino acids long. CDR3 DNA: TGTGCCTGGAGGATGGGGCTAGCGGGAGACAATGAGCAGTTCTTC. It codes for CAWRMGLAGDNEQFF.

The gene calls are TRBV7-3 and TRBJ2-5; D gene unclear. The V end lost 4 bases, the J end lost 7 bases, and 13 bases lay between the germline ends. The CDR3 is 13 amino acids. Germline CDR1 reads SGHTA; CDR2 reads FQGTGA. In DNA form, the CDR3 reads TGTGCCAGCAGCTCTACCCAGGTAGCGACCCAGTACTTC. Protein: CASSSTQVATQYF.

The J gene is TRBJ2-7, the V gene TRBV6-5; the D gene could be TRBD1 or TRBD2 (6 bases each). Germline V gene sequence: CDR1 MNHEY, CDR2 SVGAGI. Trimming stripped 2 bases from V and 7 bases from J, with 15 bases between. The CDR3 consists of 14 residues. CDR3 in DNA: TGTGCCAGCAGTTACAGGGTGGGGGGCTGGGAGCAGTACTTC. This gives the protein CASSYRVGGWEQYF.

The chain joins TRBV4-3 to TRBJ1-2; TRBD1 agrees at 7 bases. Trimming took 1 base from V and 0 from J; bases not matched to a gene: 2. The germline gives CDR1 LGHNA, CDR2 YSLEER. This CDR3 has 15 amino acids. Written as DNA, the CDR3 is TGCGCCAGCAGCCAAGGACAGGGAACTAACTATGGCTACACCTTC. Translation gives CASSQGQGTNYGYTF.